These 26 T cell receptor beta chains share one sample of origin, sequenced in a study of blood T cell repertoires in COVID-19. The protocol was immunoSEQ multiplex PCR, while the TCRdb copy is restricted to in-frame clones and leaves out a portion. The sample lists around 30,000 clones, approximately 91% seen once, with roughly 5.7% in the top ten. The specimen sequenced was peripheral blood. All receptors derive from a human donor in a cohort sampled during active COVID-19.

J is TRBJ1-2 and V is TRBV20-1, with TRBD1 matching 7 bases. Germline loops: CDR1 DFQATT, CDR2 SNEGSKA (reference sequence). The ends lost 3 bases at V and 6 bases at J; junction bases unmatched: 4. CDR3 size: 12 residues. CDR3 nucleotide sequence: TGCAGTGCTAGTGAGACAGGGAATGGCTACACCTTC. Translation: CSASETGNGYTF.

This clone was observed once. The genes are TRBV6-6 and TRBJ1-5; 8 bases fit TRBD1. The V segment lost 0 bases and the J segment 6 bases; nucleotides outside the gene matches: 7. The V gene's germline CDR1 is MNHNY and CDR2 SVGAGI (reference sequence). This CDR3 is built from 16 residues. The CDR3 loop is CASSYSTGVSGQPQHF. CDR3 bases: TGTGCCAGCAGTTACTCGACAGGGGTGTCGGGTCAGCCCCAGCATTTT.

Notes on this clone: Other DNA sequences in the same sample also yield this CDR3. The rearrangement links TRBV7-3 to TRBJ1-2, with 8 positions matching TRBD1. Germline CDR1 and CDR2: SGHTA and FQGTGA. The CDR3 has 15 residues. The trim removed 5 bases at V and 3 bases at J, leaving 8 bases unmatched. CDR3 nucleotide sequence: TGTGCCAGCAGCGTTACAGGGGGGCGGGACTATGGCTACACCTTC. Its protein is CASSVTGGRDYGYTF.

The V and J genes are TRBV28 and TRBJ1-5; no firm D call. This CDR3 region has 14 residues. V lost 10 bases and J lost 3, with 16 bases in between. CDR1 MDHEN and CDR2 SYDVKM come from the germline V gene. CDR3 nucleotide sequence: TGTGCCACCACCCGAGGTTCCTTCAATCAGCCCCAGCATTTT. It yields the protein CATTRGSFNQPQHF.

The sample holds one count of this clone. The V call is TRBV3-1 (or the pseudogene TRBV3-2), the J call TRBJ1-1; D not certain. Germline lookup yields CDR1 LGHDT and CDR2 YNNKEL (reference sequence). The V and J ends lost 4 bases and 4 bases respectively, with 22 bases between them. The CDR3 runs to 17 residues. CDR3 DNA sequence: TGTGCCAGCAGCCGCCAGGCAGGAAGGGCGGGCATCACTGAAGCTTTCTTT. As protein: CASSRQAGRAGITEAFF.

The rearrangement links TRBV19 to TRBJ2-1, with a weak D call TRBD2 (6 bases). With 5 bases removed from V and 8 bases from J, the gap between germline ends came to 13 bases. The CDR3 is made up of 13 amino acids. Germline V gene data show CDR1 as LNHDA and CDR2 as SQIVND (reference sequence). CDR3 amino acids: CASSFYQRDEQFF. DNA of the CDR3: TGTGCCAGTAGTTTCTATCAGCGGGATGAGCAGTTCTTC.

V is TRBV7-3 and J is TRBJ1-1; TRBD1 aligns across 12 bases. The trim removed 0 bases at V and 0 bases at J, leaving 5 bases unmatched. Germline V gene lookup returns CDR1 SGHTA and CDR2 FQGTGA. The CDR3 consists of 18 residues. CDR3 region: CASSLTGTGGAMNTEAFF. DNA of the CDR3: TGTGCCAGCAGCTTAACGGGGACAGGGGGCGCGATGAACACTGAAGCTTTCTTT.

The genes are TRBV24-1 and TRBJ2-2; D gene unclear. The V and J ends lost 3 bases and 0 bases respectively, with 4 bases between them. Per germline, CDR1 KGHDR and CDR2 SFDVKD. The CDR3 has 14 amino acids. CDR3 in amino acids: CATSDVSNTGELFF. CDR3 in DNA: TGTGCCACCAGTGATGTATCGAACACCGGGGAGCTGTTTTTT.

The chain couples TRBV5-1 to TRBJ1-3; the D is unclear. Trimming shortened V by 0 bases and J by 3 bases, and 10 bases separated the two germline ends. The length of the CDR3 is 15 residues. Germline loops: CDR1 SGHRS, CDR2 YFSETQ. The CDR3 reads CASSLEFGYGNTIYF. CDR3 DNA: TGCGCCAGCAGCTTGGAATTCGGGTATGGAAACACCATATATTTT. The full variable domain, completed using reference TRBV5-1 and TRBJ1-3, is KAGVTQTPRYLIKTRGQQVTLSCSPISGHRSVSWYQQTPGQGLQFLFEYFSETQRNKGNFPGRFSGRQFSNSRSEMNVSTLELGDSALYLCASSLEFGYGNTIYFGEGSWLTVV.

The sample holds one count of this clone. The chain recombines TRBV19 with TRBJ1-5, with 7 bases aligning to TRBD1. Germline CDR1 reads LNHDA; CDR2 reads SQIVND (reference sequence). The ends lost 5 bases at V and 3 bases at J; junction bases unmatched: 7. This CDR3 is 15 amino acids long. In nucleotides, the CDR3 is TGTGCCAGTAGTCCTCAGGGGGGCTACAATCAGCCCCAGCATTTT. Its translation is CASSPQGGYNQPQHF.

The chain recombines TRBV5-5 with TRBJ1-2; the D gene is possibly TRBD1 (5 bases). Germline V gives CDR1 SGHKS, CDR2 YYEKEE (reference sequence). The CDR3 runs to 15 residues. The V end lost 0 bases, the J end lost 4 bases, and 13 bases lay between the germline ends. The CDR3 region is CASSLEGQGGYGYTF. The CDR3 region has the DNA TGTGCCAGCAGCTTGGAGGGCCAGGGTGGCTATGGCTACACCTTC.

In DNA, the CDR3 is TGTGCTAGTGGTTTGCTGGGACAGGCGACCTACGAGCAGTACGTC. Protein: CASGLLGQATYEQYV. This chain joins TRBV12-5 and TRBJ2-7, with TRBD1 matching 8 bases. Germline V gene data show CDR1 as LGHNT and CDR2 as FRNRAP. The V segment lost 2 bases and the J segment 2 bases; nucleotides outside the gene matches: 5. The CDR3 consists of 15 residues.

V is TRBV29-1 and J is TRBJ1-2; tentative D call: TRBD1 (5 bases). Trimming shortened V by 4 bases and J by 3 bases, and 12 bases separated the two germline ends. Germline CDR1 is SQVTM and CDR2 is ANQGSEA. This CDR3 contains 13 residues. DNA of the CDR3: TGCAGCGTTGTTCGAGGGGAGGACTATGGCTACACCTTC. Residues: CSVVRGEDYGYTF. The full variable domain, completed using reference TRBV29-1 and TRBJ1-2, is SAVISQKPSRDICQRGTSLTIQCQVDSQVTMMFWYRQQPGQSLTLIATANQGSEATYESGFVIDKFPISRPNLTFSTLTVSNMSPEDSSIYLCSVVRGEDYGYTFGSGTRLTVV.

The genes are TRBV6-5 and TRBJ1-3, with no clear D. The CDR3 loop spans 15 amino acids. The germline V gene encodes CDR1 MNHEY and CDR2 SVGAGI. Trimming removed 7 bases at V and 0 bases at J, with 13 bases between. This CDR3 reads CASIQTRDSGNTIYF. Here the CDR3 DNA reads TGTGCCAGCATCCAGACTCGAGACTCTGGAAACACCATATATTTT.

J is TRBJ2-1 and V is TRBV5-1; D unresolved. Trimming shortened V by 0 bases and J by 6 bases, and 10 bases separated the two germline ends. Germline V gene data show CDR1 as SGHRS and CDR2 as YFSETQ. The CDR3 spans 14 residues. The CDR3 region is CASSLAVPPNEQFF. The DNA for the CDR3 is TGCGCCAGCAGCTTGGCTGTCCCCCCCAATGAGCAGTTCTTC.

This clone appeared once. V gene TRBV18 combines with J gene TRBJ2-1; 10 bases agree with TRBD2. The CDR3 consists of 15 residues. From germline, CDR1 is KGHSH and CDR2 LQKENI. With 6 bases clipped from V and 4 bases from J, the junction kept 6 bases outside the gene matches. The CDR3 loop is CASSPWTSGYNEQFF. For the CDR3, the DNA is TGTGCCAGCTCGCCTTGGACTAGCGGTTACAATGAGCAGTTCTTC. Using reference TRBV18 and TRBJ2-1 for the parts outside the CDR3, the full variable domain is NAGVMQNPRHLVRRRGQEARLRCSPMKGHSHVYWYRQLPEEGLKFMVYLQKENIIDESGMPKERFSAEFPKEGPSILRIQQVVRGDSAAYFCASSPWTSGYNEQFFGPGTRLTVL.

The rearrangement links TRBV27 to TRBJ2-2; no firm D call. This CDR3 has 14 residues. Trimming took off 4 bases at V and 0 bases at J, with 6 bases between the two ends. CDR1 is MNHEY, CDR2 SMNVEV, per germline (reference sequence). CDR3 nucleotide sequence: TGTGCCAGCAGTTCGCCTACGAACACCGGGGAGCTGTTTTTT. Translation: CASSSPTNTGELFF.

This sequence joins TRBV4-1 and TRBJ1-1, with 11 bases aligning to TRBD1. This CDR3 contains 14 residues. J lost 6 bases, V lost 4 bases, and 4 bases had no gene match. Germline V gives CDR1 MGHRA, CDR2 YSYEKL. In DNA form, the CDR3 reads TGCGCCAGCAGCCTACCGGGACAGGGGGCTGAAGCTTTCTTT. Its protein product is CASSLPGQGAEAFF.

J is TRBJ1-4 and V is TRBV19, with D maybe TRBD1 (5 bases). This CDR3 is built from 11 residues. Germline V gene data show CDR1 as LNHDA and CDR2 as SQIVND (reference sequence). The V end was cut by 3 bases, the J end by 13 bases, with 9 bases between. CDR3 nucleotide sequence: TGTGCCAGTAGTATGGTCGACAGACTGTTTTTT. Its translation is CASSMVDRLFF.

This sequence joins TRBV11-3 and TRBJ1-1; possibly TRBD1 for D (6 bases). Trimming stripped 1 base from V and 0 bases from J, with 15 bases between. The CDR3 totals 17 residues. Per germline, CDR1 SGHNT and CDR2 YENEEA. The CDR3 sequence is CASSLGGRGAMNTEAFF. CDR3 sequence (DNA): TGTGCCAGCAGCTTAGGGGGTCGGGGGGCAATGAACACTGAAGCTTTCTTT.

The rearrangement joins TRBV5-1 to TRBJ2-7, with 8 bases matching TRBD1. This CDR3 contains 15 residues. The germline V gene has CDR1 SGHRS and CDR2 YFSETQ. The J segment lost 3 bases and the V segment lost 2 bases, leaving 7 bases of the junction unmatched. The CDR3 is CASSLGQGGLYEQYV. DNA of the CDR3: TGCGCCAGCAGCTTAGGACAGGGAGGACTCTACGAGCAGTACGTC.

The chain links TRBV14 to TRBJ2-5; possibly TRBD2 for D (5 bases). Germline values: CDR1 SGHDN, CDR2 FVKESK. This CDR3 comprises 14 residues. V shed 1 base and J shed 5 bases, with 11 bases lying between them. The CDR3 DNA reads TGTGCCAGCAGCCAAGGCTCGGGCGGGGAGACCCAGTACTTC. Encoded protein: CASSQGSGGETQYF.

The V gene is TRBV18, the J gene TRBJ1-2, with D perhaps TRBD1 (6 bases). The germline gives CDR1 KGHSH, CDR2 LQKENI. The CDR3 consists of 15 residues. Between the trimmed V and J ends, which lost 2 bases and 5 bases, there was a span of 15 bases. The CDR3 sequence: CASSPAYREVYGYTF. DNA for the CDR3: TGTGCCAGCTCACCAGCCTACAGGGAAGTATATGGCTACACCTTC. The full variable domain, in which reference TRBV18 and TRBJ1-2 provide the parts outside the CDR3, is NAGVMQNPRHLVRRRGQEARLRCSPMKGHSHVYWYRQLPEEGLKFMVYLQKENIIDESGMPKERFSAEFPKEGPSILRIQQVVRGDSAAYFCASSPAYREVYGYTFGSGTRLTVV.

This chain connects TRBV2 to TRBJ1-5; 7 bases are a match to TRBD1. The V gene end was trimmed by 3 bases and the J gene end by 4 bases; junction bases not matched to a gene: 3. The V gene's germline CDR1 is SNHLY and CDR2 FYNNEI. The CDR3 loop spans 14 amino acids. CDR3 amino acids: CASSDQTGNQPQHF. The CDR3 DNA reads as TGTGCCAGCAGTGATCAGACAGGGAATCAGCCCCAGCATTTT.

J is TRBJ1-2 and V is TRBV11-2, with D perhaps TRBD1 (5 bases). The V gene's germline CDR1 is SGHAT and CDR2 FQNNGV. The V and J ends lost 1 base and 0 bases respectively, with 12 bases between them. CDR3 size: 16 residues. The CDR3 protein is CASSLGARDSNYGYTF. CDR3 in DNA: TGTGCCAGCAGCTTAGGGGCCAGGGACTCTAACTATGGCTACACCTTC.

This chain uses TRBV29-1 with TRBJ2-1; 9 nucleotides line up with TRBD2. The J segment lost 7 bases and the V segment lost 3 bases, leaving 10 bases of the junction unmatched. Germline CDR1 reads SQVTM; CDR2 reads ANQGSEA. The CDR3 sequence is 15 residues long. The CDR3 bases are TGCAGCGTTGAGTTAACTGCGGGAGGGTTGAATGAGCAGTTCTTC. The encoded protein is CSVELTAGGLNEQFF.